The rows below give T cell receptor beta chains drawn from one sample of a study of metastatic and nonmetastatic thyroid tumors. TCRdb reanalyzed the PCR reads with MiXCR. The table includes 4,000 or so clones, about 31% detected once. The specimen was adjacent normal tissue. The origin of the receptors is a female donor with papillary thyroid cancer or a benign thyroid nodule (not recorded which). Some clones in this sample may be carry-over from other donors' samples. The CDR3 runs from the conserved cysteine through the conserved F or W. D genes are given only for firm matches. For some rows the clone size is stated as once, few or many, or as a class when expanded; others skip it.

j_gene: TRBJ2-2
d_gene: TRBD2
v_gene: TRBV20-1
abundance: NA
CDR3nt: TGCAGTGCTATAGATGGACTAGCGGTAATTAACACCGGGGAGCTTTTTTTT
CDR3aa: CSAIDGLAVINTGELFF

j_gene: TRBJ2-7
d_gene: NA
v_gene: TRBV20-1
abundance: NA
CDR3nt: TGCAGTGCTTGGTTACAGAGTTACGAGCAGTACTTC
CDR3aa: CSAWLQSYEQYF

j_gene: TRBJ1-1
d_gene: NA
v_gene: TRBV27
abundance: NA
CDR3nt: TGTGCCAGCAGTTTAGGTCCTCTAGCGGGGTTCTATGAAGCTTTCTTT
CDR3aa: CASSLGPLAGFYEAFF

j_gene: TRBJ2-1
d_gene: NA
v_gene: TRBV20-1
abundance: NA
CDR3nt: TGCAGTGCTAGAGATTCGGATCCACCCCCTGAGCAGTTCTTC
CDR3aa: CSARDSDPPPEQFF

j_gene: TRBJ2-7
d_gene: NA
v_gene: TRBV27
abundance: NA
CDR3nt: TGTGCCAGCACCGAGGCGGGTGCAGGCTCCTACGAGCAGTACTTC
CDR3aa: CASTEAGAGSYEQYF

j_gene: TRBJ1-3
d_gene: NA
v_gene: TRBV20-1
abundance: few
CDR3nt: TGCAGTGCTAGAGATCGGGGGAGCTCTGGAAACACCATATATTTT
CDR3aa: CSARDRGSSGNTIYF

j_gene: TRBJ1-3
d_gene: NA
v_gene: TRBV20-1
abundance: NA
CDR3nt: TGCAGTGCTAGGGGGACAACCGGAAACACCATATATTTT
CDR3aa: CSARGTTGNTIYF

j_gene: TRBJ2-7
d_gene: TRBD1
v_gene: TRBV13
abundance: large
CDR3nt: TGTGCCAGCAGCTTAGCGGGACAGAGCTACGAGCAGTACTTC
CDR3aa: CASSLAGQSYEQYF

j_gene: TRBJ2-7
d_gene: NA
v_gene: TRBV2
abundance: NA
CDR3nt: TGTGCCAGCAGTGAACTACAATACGAGCAGTACTTC
CDR3aa: CASSELQYEQYF

j_gene: TRBJ1-1
d_gene: NA
v_gene: TRBV11-3
abundance: NA
CDR3nt: TGTGCCAGCAGCTTTGGACTGCGGGGGGAAGCTTTCTTT
CDR3aa: CASSFGLRGEAFF

j_gene: TRBJ1-6
d_gene: NA
v_gene: TRBV28
abundance: few
CDR3nt: TGTGCCAGCTCCCGGGACGGGAATTCACCCCTCCACTTT
CDR3aa: CASSRDGNSPLHF

j_gene: TRBJ1-5
d_gene: NA
v_gene: TRBV6-1
abundance: few
CDR3nt: TGTGCCAGCAGTGCGGTTGTTGAAGGGGTTCAGCCCCAGCATTTT
CDR3aa: CASSAVVEGVQPQHF

j_gene: TRBJ2-5
d_gene: NA
v_gene: TRBV14
abundance: NA
CDR3nt: TGTGCCAGCAGCCAAGAGTTAGGAGGTCTCGGAGAGACCCAGTACTTC
CDR3aa: CASSQELGGLGETQYF

j_gene: TRBJ2-3
d_gene: NA
v_gene: TRBV24-1
abundance: NA
CDR3nt: TGTGCCACCAGTGAGGGCAGGGCATCGAAGCCGCAGTATTTT
CDR3aa: CATSEGRASKPQYF

j_gene: TRBJ1-3
d_gene: NA
v_gene: TRBV6-2/TRBV6-3
abundance: few
CDR3nt: TGTGCCAGCAGTTACTCGCAGTACTCTGGAAACACCATATATTTT
CDR3aa: CASSYSQYSGNTIYF

j_gene: TRBJ1-1
d_gene: TRBD1
v_gene: TRBV12-3/TRBV12-4
abundance: few
CDR3nt: TGTGCCAGCAGTGCCCGGACAGGGGTTACTGAAGCTTTCTTT
CDR3aa: CASSARTGVTEAFF

j_gene: TRBJ2-1
d_gene: NA
v_gene: TRBV2
abundance: few
CDR3nt: TGTGCCAGCAGTACCGGGGAGGATGAGCAGTTCTTC
CDR3aa: CASSTGEDEQFF

j_gene: TRBJ1-5
d_gene: NA
v_gene: TRBV20-1
abundance: many
CDR3nt: TGCAGTGCTGGGGGGGAGGGTGGAGGCAATCAGCCCCAGCATTTT
CDR3aa: CSAGGEGGGNQPQHF

j_gene: TRBJ2-2
d_gene: NA
v_gene: TRBV11-2
abundance: NA
CDR3nt: TGTGCCAGCAGCTTAGGACAGGGAGGCATCTTTGGCGGGGAGCTGTTTTTT
CDR3aa: CASSLGQGGIFGGELFF

j_gene: TRBJ2-7
d_gene: NA
v_gene: TRBV7-2
abundance: NA
CDR3nt: TGTGCCAGCAGCTTACCGGGACGTATCTCCTACGAGCAGTACTTC
CDR3aa: CASSLPGRISYEQYF

j_gene: TRBJ2-3
d_gene: TRBD1
v_gene: TRBV29-1
abundance: medium-sized
CDR3nt: TGCAGCGTCGTGGGACAGGGTGGGTATACGCAGTATTTT
CDR3aa: CSVVGQGGYTQYF

j_gene: TRBJ2-3
d_gene: NA
v_gene: TRBV11-2
abundance: NA
CDR3nt: TGTGCCAGCAGCCCGACAGAGGATACGCAGTATTTT
CDR3aa: CASSPTEDTQYF

j_gene: TRBJ2-1
d_gene: NA
v_gene: TRBV12-3/TRBV12-4
abundance: NA
CDR3nt: TGTGCCAGCAGTTTAGCTCTAGGGATCTACAATGAGCAGTTCTTC
CDR3aa: CASSLALGIYNEQFF

j_gene: TRBJ2-7
d_gene: TRBD2
v_gene: TRBV5-1
abundance: NA
CDR3nt: TGCGCCAGCAGCTTGGACGGGAGGAGCGAGCAGTACTTC
CDR3aa: CASSLDGRSEQYF

j_gene: TRBJ1-6
d_gene: TRBD1
v_gene: TRBV6-1
abundance: few
CDR3nt: TGTGCCATCAGCATGTGGACAGGGAGGAATTCACCCCTCCACTTT
CDR3aa: CAISMWTGRNSPLHF

j_gene: TRBJ1-5
d_gene: NA
v_gene: TRBV28
abundance: NA
CDR3nt: TGTGCCAGCAGTTTAGGGCAGTTAAGTCCCCAGCATTTT
CDR3aa: CASSLGQLSPQHF

j_gene: TRBJ1-2
d_gene: TRBD1
v_gene: TRBV27
abundance: few
CDR3nt: TGTGCCAGCAGTTTGACAGGGGGAGTATCCTATGGCTACACCTTC
CDR3aa: CASSLTGGVSYGYTF

j_gene: TRBJ2-2
d_gene: TRBD2
v_gene: TRBV7-2
abundance: NA
CDR3nt: TGTGCCAGCAAGGGCGGGAGGGCCGGTGGCGGGGAGCTGTTTTTT
CDR3aa: CASKGGRAGGGELFF

j_gene: TRBJ2-1
d_gene: NA
v_gene: TRBV2
abundance: few
CDR3nt: TGTGCCAGCAGCTACTGGACTGGGGATGAGCAGTTCTTC
CDR3aa: CASSYWTGDEQFF

j_gene: TRBJ2-1
d_gene: TRBD1
v_gene: TRBV5-4
abundance: NA
CDR3nt: TGTGCCAGCAGCTTGGAGGACAGGAGCTCCTACAATGAGCAGTTCTTT
CDR3aa: CASSLEDRSSYNEQFF